The 2 T cell receptor beta chains reported below all come from one sample, sequenced in a study of cytomegalovirus exposure and HLA in healthy donors. The PCR made use of 60 Vbeta and 13 Jbeta primers. Assay used: immunoSEQ multiplex PCR; TCRdb lists only in-frame clones, some missing. This repertoire comprises 70,000 to 100,000 clones; its ten largest clones make up less than 7%. Sequencing used PBMCs. The receptors come from a girl aged 5-17 years in good health and CMV-seropositive.

The chain couples TRBV30 to TRBJ1-2; TRBD1 matches at 10 bases. Germline assignment: CDR1 GTSNPN and CDR2 SVGIG (reference sequence). V was pared by 0 bases and J by 2 bases, with 21 bases of the junction left unmatched. The CDR3 sequence is 21 residues long. The CDR3 spells CAWSVVWWEGVSGQGNYGYTF. The CDR3 region has the DNA TGTGCCTGGAGTGTAGTTTGGTGGGAGGGCGTCTCGGGACAGGGGAACTATGGCTACACCTTC.

The V and J genes are TRBV7-2 and TRBJ1-2; D call uncertain. Germline CDR1 reads SGHTA; CDR2 reads FQGNSA. The CDR3 is made up of 16 amino acids. Trimming took off 0 bases at V and 4 bases at J, with 15 bases between the two ends. CDR3 nucleotides: TGTGCCAGCAGCTTAGCGTACCAAACAGCATCCTATGGCTACACCTTC. Translated: CASSLAYQTASYGYTF.